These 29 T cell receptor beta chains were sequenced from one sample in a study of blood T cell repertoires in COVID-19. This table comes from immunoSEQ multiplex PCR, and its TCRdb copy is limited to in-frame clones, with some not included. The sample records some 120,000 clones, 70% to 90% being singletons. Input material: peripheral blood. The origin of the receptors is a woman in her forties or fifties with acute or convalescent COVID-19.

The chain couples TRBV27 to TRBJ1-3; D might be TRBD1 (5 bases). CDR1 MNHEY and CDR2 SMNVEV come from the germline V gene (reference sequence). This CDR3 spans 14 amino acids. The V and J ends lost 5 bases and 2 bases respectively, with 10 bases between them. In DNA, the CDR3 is TGTGCCAGCAGTCCTAGGGGCCCTGGAAACACCATATATTTT. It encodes CASSPRGPGNTIYF.

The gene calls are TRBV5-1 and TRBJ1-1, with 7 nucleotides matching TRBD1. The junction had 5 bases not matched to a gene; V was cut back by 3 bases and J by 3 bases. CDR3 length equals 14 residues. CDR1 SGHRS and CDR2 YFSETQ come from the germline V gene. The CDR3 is CASSSLGQYTEAFF. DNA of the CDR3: TGCGCCAGCAGCTCGTTGGGACAGTACACTGAAGCTTTCTTT.

CDR3 nucleotide sequence: TGTGCCATCAGTGAAAGGACAGGGGAGGGCCAGCCCCAGCATTTT. It yields the protein CAISERTGEGQPQHF. V gene TRBV10-3 combines with J gene TRBJ1-5; 9 positions match TRBD1. Germline values: CDR1 ENHRY, CDR2 SYGVKD. The junction had 7 bases not matched to a gene; V was cut back by 3 bases and J by 7 bases. The CDR3 is made up of 15 amino acids.

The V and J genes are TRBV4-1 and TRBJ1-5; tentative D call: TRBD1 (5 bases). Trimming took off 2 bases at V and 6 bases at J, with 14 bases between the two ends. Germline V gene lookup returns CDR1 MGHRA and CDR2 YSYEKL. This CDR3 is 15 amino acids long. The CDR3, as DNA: TGCGCCAGCAGCCAAAACTGGCAGGGCGGTCAGCCCCAGCATTTT. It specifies CASSQNWQGGQPQHF.

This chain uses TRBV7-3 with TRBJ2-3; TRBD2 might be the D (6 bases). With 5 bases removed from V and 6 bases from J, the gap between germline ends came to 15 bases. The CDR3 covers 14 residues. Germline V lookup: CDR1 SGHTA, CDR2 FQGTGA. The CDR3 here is CASSPPGGADTQYF. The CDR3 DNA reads TGTGCCAGCAGCCCCCCCGGGGGTGCCGATACGCAGTATTTT.

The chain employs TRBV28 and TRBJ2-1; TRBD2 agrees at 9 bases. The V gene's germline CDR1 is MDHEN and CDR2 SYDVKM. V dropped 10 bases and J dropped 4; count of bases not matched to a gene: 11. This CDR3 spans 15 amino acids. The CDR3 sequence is CATDKAGGSYNEQFF. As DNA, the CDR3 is TGTGCCACCGACAAAGCGGGAGGTAGTTACAATGAGCAGTTCTTC.

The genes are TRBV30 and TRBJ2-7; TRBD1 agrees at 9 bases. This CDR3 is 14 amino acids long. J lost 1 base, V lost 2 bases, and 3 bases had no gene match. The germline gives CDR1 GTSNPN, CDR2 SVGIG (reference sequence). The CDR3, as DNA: TGTGCCTGGAGTATGGGGACAGGGTCCTACGAGCAGTACTTC. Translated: CAWSMGTGSYEQYF.

The CDR3 spells CASRRAGAGNSPLHF. CDR3 coding DNA: TGTGCCAGCCGTCGAGCTGGCGCAGGAAATTCACCCCTCCACTTT. The genes are TRBV5-4 and TRBJ1-6; D is ambiguous. Germline CDR1 is SGHNT and CDR2 is YYREEE (reference sequence). Trimming took off 7 bases at V and 7 bases at J, with 18 bases between the two ends. This CDR3 is 15 amino acids long.

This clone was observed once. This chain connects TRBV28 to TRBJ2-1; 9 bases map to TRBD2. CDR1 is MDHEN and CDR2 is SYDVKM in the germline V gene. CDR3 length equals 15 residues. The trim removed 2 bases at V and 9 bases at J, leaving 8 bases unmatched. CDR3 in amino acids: CASSLRASGKVEQFF. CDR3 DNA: TGTGCCAGCAGTTTACGGGCTAGCGGGAAGGTTGAGCAGTTCTTC.

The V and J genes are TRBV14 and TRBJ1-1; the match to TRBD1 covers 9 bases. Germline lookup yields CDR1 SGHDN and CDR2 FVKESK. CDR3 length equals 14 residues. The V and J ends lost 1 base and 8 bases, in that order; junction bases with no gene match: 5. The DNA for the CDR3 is TGTGCCAGCAGCCAAGTGGGGACAGGGAACGAAGCTTTCTTT. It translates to CASSQVGTGNEAFF. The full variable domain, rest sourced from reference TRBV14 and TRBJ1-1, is EAGVTQFPSHSVIEKGQTVTLRCDPISGHDNLYWYRRVMGKEIKFLLHFVKESKQDESGMPNNRFLAERTGGTYSTLKVQPAELEDSGVYFCASSQVGTGNEAFFGQGTRLTVV.

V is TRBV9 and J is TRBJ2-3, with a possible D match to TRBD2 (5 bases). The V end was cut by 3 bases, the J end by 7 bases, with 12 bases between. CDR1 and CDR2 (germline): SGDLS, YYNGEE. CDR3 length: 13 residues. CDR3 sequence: CASSGTWEYTQYF. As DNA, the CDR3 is TGTGCCAGCAGCGGGACTTGGGAGTATACGCAGTATTTT. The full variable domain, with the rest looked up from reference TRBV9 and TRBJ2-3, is DSGVTQTPKHLITATGQRVTLRCSPRSGDLSVYWYQQSLDQGLQFLIQYYNGEERAKGNILERFSAQQFPDLHSELNLSSLELGDSALYFCASSGTWEYTQYFGPGTRLTVL.

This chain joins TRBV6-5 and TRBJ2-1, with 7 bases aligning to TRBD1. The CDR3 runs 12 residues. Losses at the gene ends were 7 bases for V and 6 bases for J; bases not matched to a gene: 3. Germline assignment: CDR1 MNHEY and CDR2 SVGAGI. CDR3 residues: CASTTGFNEQFF. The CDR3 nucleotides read TGTGCCAGCACGACAGGGTTCAATGAGCAGTTCTTC.

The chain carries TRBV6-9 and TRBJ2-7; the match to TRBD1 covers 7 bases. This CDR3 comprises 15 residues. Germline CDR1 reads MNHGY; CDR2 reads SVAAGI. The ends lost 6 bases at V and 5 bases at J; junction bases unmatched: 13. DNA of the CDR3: TGTGCCAGCAGAGAAACCGACAGGGTTGGTCACGAGCAGTACTTC. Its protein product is CASRETDRVGHEQYF.

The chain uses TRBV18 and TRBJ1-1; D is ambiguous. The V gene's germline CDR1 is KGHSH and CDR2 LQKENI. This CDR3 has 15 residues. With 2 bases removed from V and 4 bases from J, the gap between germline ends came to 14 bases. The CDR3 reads CASSPVWLQTTEAFF. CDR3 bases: TGTGCCAGCTCACCAGTGTGGCTACAGACCACTGAAGCTTTCTTT.

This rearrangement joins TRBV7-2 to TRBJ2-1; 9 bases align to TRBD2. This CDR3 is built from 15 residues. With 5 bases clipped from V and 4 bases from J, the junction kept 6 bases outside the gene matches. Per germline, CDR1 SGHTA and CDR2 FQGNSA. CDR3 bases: TGTGCCAGCAGCCCAAGGACTAGCGCTTACAATGAGCAGTTCTTC. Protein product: CASSPRTSAYNEQFF. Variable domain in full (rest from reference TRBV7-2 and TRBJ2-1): GAGVSQSPSNKVTEKGKDVELRCDPISGHTALYWYRQSLGQGLEFLIYFQGNSAPDKSGLPSDRFSAERTGGSVSTLTIQRTQQEDSAVYLCASSPRTSAYNEQFFGPGTRLTVL.

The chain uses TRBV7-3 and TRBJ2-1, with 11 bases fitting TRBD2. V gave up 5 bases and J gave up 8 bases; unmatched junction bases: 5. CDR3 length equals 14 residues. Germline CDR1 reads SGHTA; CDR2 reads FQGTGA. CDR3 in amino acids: CASSPTSGNHEQFF. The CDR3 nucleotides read TGTGCCAGCAGCCCGACTAGCGGGAACCATGAGCAGTTCTTC. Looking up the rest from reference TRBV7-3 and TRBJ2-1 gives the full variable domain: GAGVSQTPSNKVTEKGKYVELRCDPISGHTALYWYRQSLGQGPEFLIYFQGTGAADDSGLPNDRFFAVRPEGSVSTLKIQRTERGDSAVYLCASSPTSGNHEQFFGPGTRLTVL.

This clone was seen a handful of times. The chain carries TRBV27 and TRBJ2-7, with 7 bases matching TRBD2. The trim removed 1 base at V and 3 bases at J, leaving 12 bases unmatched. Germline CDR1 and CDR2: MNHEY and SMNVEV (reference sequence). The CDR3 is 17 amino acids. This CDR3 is CASSLFFAGASYYEQYF. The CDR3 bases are TGTGCCAGCAGTTTATTCTTCGCGGGAGCGTCCTACTACGAGCAGTACTTC.

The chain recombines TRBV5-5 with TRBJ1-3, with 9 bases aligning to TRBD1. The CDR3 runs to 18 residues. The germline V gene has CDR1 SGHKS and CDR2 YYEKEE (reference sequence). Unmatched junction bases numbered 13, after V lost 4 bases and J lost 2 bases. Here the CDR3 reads CASSPIGQGSITGNTIYF. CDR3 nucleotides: TGTGCCAGCAGCCCTATAGGACAGGGGAGTATCACTGGAAACACCATATATTTT.

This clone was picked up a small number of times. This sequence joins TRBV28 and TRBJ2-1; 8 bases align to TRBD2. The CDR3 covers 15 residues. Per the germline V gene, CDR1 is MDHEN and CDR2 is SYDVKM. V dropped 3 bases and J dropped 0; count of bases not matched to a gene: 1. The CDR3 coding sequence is TGTGCCAGCAGTTTTGCGGGAGGCTCCTACAATGAGCAGTTCTTC. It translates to CASSFAGGSYNEQFF.

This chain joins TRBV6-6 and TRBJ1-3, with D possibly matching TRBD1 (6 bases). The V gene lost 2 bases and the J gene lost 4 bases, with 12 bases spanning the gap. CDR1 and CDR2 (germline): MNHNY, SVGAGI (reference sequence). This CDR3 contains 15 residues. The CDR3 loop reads CASSYRDNDGNTIYF. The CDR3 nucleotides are TGTGCCAGCAGTTACCGGGACAATGACGGAAACACCATATATTTT.

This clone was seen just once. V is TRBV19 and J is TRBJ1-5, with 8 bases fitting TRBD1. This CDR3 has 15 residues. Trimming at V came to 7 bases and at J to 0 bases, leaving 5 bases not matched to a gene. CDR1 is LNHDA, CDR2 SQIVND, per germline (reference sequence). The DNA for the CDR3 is TGTGCCAGTAACAGGGGGTATAATAGCAATCAGCCCCAGCATTTT. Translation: CASNRGYNSNQPQHF.

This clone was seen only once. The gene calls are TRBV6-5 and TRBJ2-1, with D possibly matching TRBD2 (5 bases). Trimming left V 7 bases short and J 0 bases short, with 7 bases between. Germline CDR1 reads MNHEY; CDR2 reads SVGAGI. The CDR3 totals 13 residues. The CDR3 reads CASTTTSYNEQFF. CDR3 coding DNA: TGTGCCAGCACGACTACCTCCTACAATGAGCAGTTCTTC.

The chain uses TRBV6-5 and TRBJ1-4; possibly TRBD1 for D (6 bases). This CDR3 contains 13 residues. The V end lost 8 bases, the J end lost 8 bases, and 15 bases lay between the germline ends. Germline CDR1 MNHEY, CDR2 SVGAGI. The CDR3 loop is CASSGQEGEKLFF. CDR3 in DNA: TGTGCCAGCTCGGGACAAGAGGGAGAAAAACTGTTTTTT.

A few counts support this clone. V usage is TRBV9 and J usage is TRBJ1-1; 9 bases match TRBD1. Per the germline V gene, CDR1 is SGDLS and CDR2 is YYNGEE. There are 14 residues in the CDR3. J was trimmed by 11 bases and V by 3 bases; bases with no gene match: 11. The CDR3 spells CASSEHPGQGSAFF. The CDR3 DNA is TGTGCCAGCAGCGAACATCCGGGACAGGGATCCGCTTTCTTT.

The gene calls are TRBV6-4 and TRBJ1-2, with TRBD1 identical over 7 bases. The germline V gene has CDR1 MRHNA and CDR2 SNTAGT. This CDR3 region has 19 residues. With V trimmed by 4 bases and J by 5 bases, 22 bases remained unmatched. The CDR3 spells CASSGSSPHKETGLYGYTF. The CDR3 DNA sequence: TGTGCCAGCAGTGGTAGCTCCCCACATAAGGAGACAGGGCTTTATGGCTACACCTTC.

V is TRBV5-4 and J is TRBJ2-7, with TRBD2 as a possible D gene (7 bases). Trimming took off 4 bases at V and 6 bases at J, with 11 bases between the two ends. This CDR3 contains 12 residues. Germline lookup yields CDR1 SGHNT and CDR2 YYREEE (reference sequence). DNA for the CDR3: TGTGCCAGCAGCGAAAGGGGGGGCGAGCAGTACTTC. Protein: CASSERGGEQYF.

The CDR3 reads CATSSSGTGIHDEQFF. CDR3 DNA sequence: TGTGCCACCAGCAGCTCCGGGACAGGGATCCACGATGAGCAGTTCTTC. The chain joins TRBV15 to TRBJ2-1; 9 bases line up with TRBD1. The V gene's germline CDR1 is LNHNV and CDR2 YYDKDF (reference sequence). The CDR3 sequence is 16 residues long. With V trimmed by 3 bases and J by 8 bases, 11 bases remained unmatched.

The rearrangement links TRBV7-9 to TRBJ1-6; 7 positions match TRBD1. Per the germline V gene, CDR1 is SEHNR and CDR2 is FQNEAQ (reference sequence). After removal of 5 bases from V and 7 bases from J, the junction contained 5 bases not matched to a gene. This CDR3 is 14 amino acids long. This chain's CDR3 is CASSPGQPNSPLHF. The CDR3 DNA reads TGTGCCAGCAGCCCGGGACAGCCGAATTCACCCCTCCACTTT.

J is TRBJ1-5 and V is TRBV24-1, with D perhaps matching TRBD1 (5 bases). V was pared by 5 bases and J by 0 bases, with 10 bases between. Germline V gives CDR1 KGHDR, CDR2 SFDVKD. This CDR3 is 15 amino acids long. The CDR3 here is CATSGGRDSNQPQHF. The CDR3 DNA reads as TGTGCCACCAGTGGTGGCAGGGATAGCAATCAGCCCCAGCATTTT.